This T cell receptor beta chain originates from a study of blood T cell repertoires in COVID-19. In the study's own analysis: By means of reference gene primer amplification, nucleated cell counts were estimated. TCRdb keeps only in-frame clones here, not all; method: immunoSEQ multiplex PCR. Clone size and the V and J calls come from that table; the DNA yielded D and trimming. The profile shows 200,000 to 250,000 clones, about 91% of them singletons. This clonotype was sampled from a man aged 18 to 29 with active or convalescent COVID-19. The sequenced sample was peripheral blood.

As DNA, the CDR3 is TGTGCCAGCAGCCCCCAGGGTAGCAATCAGCCCCAGCATTTT. This gives the protein CASSPQGSNQPQHF. This chain joins TRBV7-2 and TRBJ1-5, with D possibly being TRBD1 (5 bases). CDR3 size: 14 residues. Trimming took 5 bases from V and 0 from J, leaving 8 bases between them. The germline gives CDR1 SGHTA, CDR2 FQGNSA. The variable domain in full, completed from reference TRBV7-2 and TRBJ1-5, reads GAGVSQSPSNKVTEKGKDVELRCDPISGHTALYWYRQSLGQGLEFLIYFQGNSAPDKSGLPSDRFSAERTGGSVSTLTIQRTQQEDSAVYLCASSPQGSNQPQHFGDGTRLSIL.